A selection of T cell receptor beta chains follows, all from one sample in a study of T-cell reconstitution after alpha-beta-depleted transplantation in children. TCRdb processed the PCR reads anew with MiXCR; each CDR3 protein has one entry. Altogether approximately 400,000 distinct CDR3 sequences are present, 11% being singletons, with the ten largest covering roughly 5%. This sample comprised PBMCs from the stem cell graft donor, obtained from the stem cell graft. These TCRs come from a human donor who donated a stem cell graft to a child with acute myeloid leukemia. Each CDR3 is given with its conserved first and last residue. D genes are given only for firm matches. Clone sizes are given selectively: once, few, many, or a class where the clone is expanded.

d_gene: TRBD1
j_gene: TRBJ1-1
v_gene: TRBV6-2/TRBV6-3
abundance: few
CDR3aa: CASTDRVLTEAFF

d_gene: TRBD1
j_gene: TRBJ2-7
v_gene: TRBV6-5
abundance: few
CDR3aa: CASSFTGQGEGEQYF

d_gene: TRBD2
j_gene: TRBJ2-1
v_gene: TRBV5-4
abundance: .
CDR3aa: CASSMGTGLAEGGEQFF

d_gene: .
j_gene: TRBJ1-4
v_gene: TRBV6-5
abundance: few
CDR3aa: CASSYYSGGGEKLFF

d_gene: TRBD2
j_gene: TRBJ2-7
v_gene: TRBV29-1
abundance: many
CDR3aa: CSVVTSGRALRSSYEQYF

d_gene: TRBD1
j_gene: TRBJ2-3
v_gene: TRBV11-1
abundance: .
CDR3aa: CASSSGGQGGTDTQYF

d_gene: .
j_gene: TRBJ1-4
v_gene: TRBV12-3/TRBV12-4
abundance: many
CDR3aa: CASSLNGNEKLFF

d_gene: .
j_gene: TRBJ2-1
v_gene: TRBV15
abundance: many
CDR3aa: CATSRVGAGNEQFF

d_gene: .
j_gene: TRBJ2-5
v_gene: TRBV14
abundance: few
CDR3aa: CASSQVPIGTSETQYF

d_gene: .
j_gene: TRBJ2-7
v_gene: TRBV10-3
abundance: few
CDR3aa: CAISDPALEQYF

d_gene: TRBD1
j_gene: TRBJ1-6
v_gene: TRBV10-3
abundance: few
CDR3aa: CAISPTGGETPLHF

d_gene: TRBD1
j_gene: TRBJ1-1
v_gene: TRBV4-1
abundance: few
CDR3aa: CASSQIFFWAGQSRQNTEAFF

d_gene: TRBD1
j_gene: TRBJ1-5
v_gene: TRBV5-1
abundance: .
CDR3aa: CASSAGQDQPQHF

d_gene: .
j_gene: TRBJ2-5
v_gene: TRBV10-3
abundance: many
CDR3aa: CAISNQETQYF

d_gene: .
j_gene: TRBJ2-3
v_gene: TRBV29-1
abundance: few
CDR3aa: CSVEPGSTDTQYF

d_gene: .
j_gene: TRBJ2-1
v_gene: TRBV5-1
abundance: .
CDR3aa: CASSLGDIGRHNEQFF

d_gene: TRBD2
j_gene: TRBJ2-1
v_gene: TRBV27
abundance: .
CDR3aa: CASSWTSGGYYNEQFF

d_gene: .
j_gene: TRBJ1-5
v_gene: TRBV12-3/TRBV12-4
abundance: many
CDR3aa: CASRQGDSNQPQHF

d_gene: .
j_gene: TRBJ1-1
v_gene: TRBV7-9
abundance: few
CDR3aa: CASSLGRTGLRTEAFF

d_gene: TRBD1
j_gene: TRBJ2-7
v_gene: TRBV18
abundance: few
CDR3aa: CASSPWAGQEYEQYF

d_gene: .
j_gene: TRBJ2-1
v_gene: TRBV6-4
abundance: .
CDR3aa: CASPTSYNEQFF

d_gene: TRBD2
j_gene: TRBJ2-7
v_gene: TRBV4-1
abundance: .
CDR3aa: CASSQNPGLGSYEQYF

d_gene: .
j_gene: TRBJ1-5
v_gene: TRBV5-5
abundance: .
CDR3aa: CASSLQWSGNQPQHF

d_gene: .
j_gene: TRBJ2-1
v_gene: TRBV7-8
abundance: many
CDR3aa: CASSLVGGYYNEQFF

d_gene: .
j_gene: TRBJ2-5
v_gene: TRBV7-2
abundance: .
CDR3aa: CASSPAPGSGETQYF

d_gene: TRBD2
j_gene: TRBJ2-5
v_gene: TRBV20-1
abundance: .
CDR3aa: CSARSPWLAGGAETQYF

d_gene: TRBD1
j_gene: TRBJ1-5
v_gene: TRBV20-1
abundance: few
CDR3aa: CSASKVTGDNQPQHF

d_gene: .
j_gene: TRBJ1-5
v_gene: TRBV4-1
abundance: few
CDR3aa: CASSQGGVGQPQHF

d_gene: TRBD2
j_gene: TRBJ2-5
v_gene: TRBV7-8
abundance: .
CDR3aa: CASSLSLAGMYQETQYF

d_gene: .
j_gene: TRBJ2-2
v_gene: TRBV20-1
abundance: .
CDR3aa: CSARGSEGAGELFF

d_gene: .
j_gene: TRBJ2-2
v_gene: TRBV5-5
abundance: .
CDR3aa: CASSSPLAGAGELFF

d_gene: TRBD1
j_gene: TRBJ2-3
v_gene: TRBV5-1
abundance: .
CDR3aa: CASSFGQGSDTQYF

d_gene: TRBD1
j_gene: TRBJ2-1
v_gene: TRBV29-1
abundance: many
CDR3aa: CSVVSGQALEGQFF

d_gene: .
j_gene: TRBJ2-1
v_gene: TRBV20-1
abundance: .
CDR3aa: CSARGPGRGGSGSYNEQFF

d_gene: .
j_gene: TRBJ1-2
v_gene: TRBV6-5
abundance: .
CDR3aa: CASSYGQLANYGYTF

d_gene: .
j_gene: TRBJ1-5
v_gene: TRBV10-3
abundance: few
CDR3aa: CAISELGRASNQPQHF

d_gene: TRBD1
j_gene: TRBJ1-5
v_gene: TRBV10-3
abundance: .
CDR3aa: CAIRGDSDNQPQHF